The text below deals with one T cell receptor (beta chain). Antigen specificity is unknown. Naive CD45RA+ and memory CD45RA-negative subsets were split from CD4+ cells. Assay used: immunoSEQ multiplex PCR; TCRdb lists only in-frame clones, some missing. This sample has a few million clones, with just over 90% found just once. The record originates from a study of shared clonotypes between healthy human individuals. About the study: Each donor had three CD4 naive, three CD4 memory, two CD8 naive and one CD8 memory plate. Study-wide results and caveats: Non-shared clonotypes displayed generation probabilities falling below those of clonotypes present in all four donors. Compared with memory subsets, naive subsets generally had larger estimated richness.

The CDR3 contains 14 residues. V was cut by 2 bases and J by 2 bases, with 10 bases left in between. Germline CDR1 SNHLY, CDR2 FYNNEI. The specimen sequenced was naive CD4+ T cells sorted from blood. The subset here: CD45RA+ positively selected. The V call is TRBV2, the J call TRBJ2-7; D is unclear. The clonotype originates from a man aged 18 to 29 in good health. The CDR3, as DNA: TGTGCCAGCAGTGAATGGGCGGAGACCTACGAGCAGTACTTC. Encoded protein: CASSEWAETYEQYF.